These T cell receptor beta chains were read from a single sample in a study of T-cell reconstitution after alpha-beta-depleted transplantation in children. A single record per CDR3 protein comes from TCRdb applying MiXCR to the PCR reads. The sample carries 65,000 to 70,000 distinct CDR3 sequences, roughly 5.2% recorded once. The specimen was PBMCs, mostly from graft donor cells, collected 180 days after TCRalphabeta/CD19-depleted stem cell transplant. All receptors come from a boy in the first two years of life who had a stem cell transplant for acute myeloid leukemia, so the T cells may come from the graft donor. CDR3s include the opening cysteine and the closing phenylalanine or tryptophan. Fields, in order: V gene, CDR3 length, D gene, clone size, J gene, CDR3 protein, CDR3 DNA. D genes are given only for firm matches. The size field reads how often the clone was seen (once, few, many) or a class if it is expanded.

>TRBV6-5|18|TRBD1|many|TRBJ1-2
CASTRFLTPDRETSGYTF
TGTGCCAGCACGCGCTTCCTCACACCGGACAGGGAGACTTCTGGCTACACCTTC
>TRBV7-9|12|NA|many|TRBJ1-2
CASTGDNGGYTF
TGTGCCAGCACCGGGGACAACGGCGGCTACACCTTC
>TRBV12-3/TRBV12-4|15|NA|many|TRBJ1-4
CASSFRQKRNEKLFF
TGTGCCAGCAGTTTTAGGCAGAAAAGGAATGAAAAACTGTTTTTT
>TRBV3-1|14|NA|many|TRBJ1-5
CASSRTISNQPQHF
TGTGCCAGCAGTCGGACAATTAGCAATCAGCCCCAGCATTTT
>TRBV4-1|16|NA|few|TRBJ2-1
CASSRSGHLGDNEQFF
TGCGCCAGCAGCCGGTCCGGACACCTCGGAGACAATGAGCAGTTCTTC
>TRBV7-6|14|NA|many|TRBJ2-1
CASSLILASNEQFF
TGTGCCAGCAGCTTAATTCTAGCTTCCAATGAGCAGTTCTTC
>TRBV29-1|12|TRBD1|many|TRBJ2-1
CSAATGDNEQFF
TGCAGCGCCGCGACAGGGGACAATGAGCAGTTCTTC
>TRBV20-1|13|NA|medium-sized|TRBJ2-2
CSASRVNTGELFF
TGCAGTGCTAGCAGGGTAAACACCGGGGAGCTGTTTTTT
>TRBV12-3/TRBV12-4|17|NA|many|TRBJ1-2
CASSYGSGYIGFYGYTF
TGTGCCAGCAGTTACGGGTCTGGGTACATCGGATTCTATGGCTACACCTTC
>TRBV6-5|16|NA|many|TRBJ2-7
CASSYSRGASGAEQYF
TGTGCCAGCAGTTACTCGAGGGGGGCTTCAGGGGCAGAGCAGTACTTC
>TRBV28|16|TRBD1|many|TRBJ1-4
CASTQNPGQGWGKLFF
TGTGCCAGCACTCAAAATCCGGGACAGGGGTGGGGAAAACTGTTTTTT
>TRBV12-3/TRBV12-4|17|TRBD2|many|TRBJ2-2
CASSLGAGGLNTGELFF
TGTGCCAGCAGTTTAGGAGCGGGGGGACTGAACACCGGGGAGCTGTTTTTT